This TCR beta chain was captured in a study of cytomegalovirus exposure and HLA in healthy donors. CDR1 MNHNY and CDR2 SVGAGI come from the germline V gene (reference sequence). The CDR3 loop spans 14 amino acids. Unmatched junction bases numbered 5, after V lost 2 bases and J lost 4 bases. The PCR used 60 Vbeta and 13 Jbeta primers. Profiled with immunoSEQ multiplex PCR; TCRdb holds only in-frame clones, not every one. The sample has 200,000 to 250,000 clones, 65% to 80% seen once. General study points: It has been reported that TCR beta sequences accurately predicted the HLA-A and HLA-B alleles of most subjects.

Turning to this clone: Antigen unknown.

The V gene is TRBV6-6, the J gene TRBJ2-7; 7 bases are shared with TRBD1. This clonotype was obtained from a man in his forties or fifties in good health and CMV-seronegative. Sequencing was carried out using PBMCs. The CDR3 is CASSYATGSYEQYF. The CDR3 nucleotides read TGTGCCAGCAGTTACGCGACAGGGTCTTACGAGCAGTACTTC.